Each of the 28 T cell receptor beta chains below was sequenced from the same sample in a study of blood T cells in healthy people across ages (dated by TCRdb to between 2014 and 2017). Libraries were prepared through 5' RACE. The listed sequencing device is Illumina HiSeq 2500. A second about 7 to 12 cycle PCR used a sample-barcoded 5' primer and a J-beta primer mix. TCRdb ran its own pipeline on the public reads, namely fastp trimming at Q25 and MiXCR clone calling, and kept in-frame beta chains. CDR3 protein duplicates are merged, each entry listing the most common genes and DNA. The sample has some 780,000 distinct CDR3 sequences on record, more than 55% of them singletons. The ten largest clones represent 20% to 30% of the sample. Source material: blood. All receptors derive from a man aged 40-50 years in good health.

V and J are TRBV6-2 or TRBV6-3 and TRBJ2-1, with 13 positions matching TRBD2. Germline V gene lookup returns CDR1 MNHEY and CDR2 SVGEGT. Losses at the gene ends were 0 bases for V and 7 bases for J; bases not matched to a gene: 3. This CDR3 has 16 residues. The DNA for the CDR3 is TGTGCCAGCAGTTACTCCGGGACTAGCGGGATAAATGAGCAGTTCTTC. It encodes CASSYSGTSGINEQFF.

The V call is TRBV5-1, the J call TRBJ2-6, with 8 nucleotides matching TRBD1. Looked up from germline, CDR1 is SGHRS and CDR2 is YFSETQ. This CDR3 is 17 amino acids long. V shed 1 base and J 2 bases; nucleotides not matched to a gene: 5. CDR3 residues: CASSLNTGGAGANVLTF. The CDR3 DNA follows: TGCGCCAGCAGCTTGAACACAGGGGGAGCTGGGGCCAACGTCCTGACTTTC.

The CDR3 DNA sequence: TGTGCCAGCAGCCAAGATGGGGGGGTCTATGGCTACACCTTC. It codes for CASSQDGGVYGYTF. The rearrangement links TRBV3-1 to TRBJ1-2, with D possibly matching TRBD1 (5 bases). The V end was cut by 0 bases, the J end by 4 bases, with 9 bases between. The CDR3 extends over 14 amino acids. Germline CDR1 LGHDT, CDR2 YNNKEL (reference sequence). Variable domain in full (rest from reference TRBV3-1 and TRBJ1-2): DTAVSQTPKYLVTQMGNDKSIKCEQNLGHDTMYWYKQDSKKFLKIMFSYNNKELIINETVPNRFSPKSPDKAHLNLHINSLELGDSAVYFCASSQDGGVYGYTFGSGTRLTVV.

This rearrangement joins TRBV7-2 to TRBJ2-3; the D call may be TRBD1 or TRBD2 (6 bases each). Germline V gene sequence: CDR1 SGHTA, CDR2 FQGNSA. This CDR3 contains 15 residues. V dropped 4 bases and J dropped 2 bases, with 13 bases sitting between them. The CDR3 region has the DNA TGTGCCAGCAGCTACAGGGACTCGTACACAGATACGCAGTATTTT. Protein: CASSYRDSYTDTQYF.

V usage is TRBV2 and J usage is TRBJ2-3; D is possibly TRBD2 (5 bases). V was clipped by 3 bases and J by 2 bases, with 9 bases between them. The CDR3 is made up of 14 amino acids. Germline assignment: CDR1 SNHLY and CDR2 FYNNEI. CDR3 loop: CASSEGRLTDTQYF. The CDR3, as DNA: TGTGCCAGCAGTGAGGGGAGACTCACAGATACGCAGTATTTT.

This chain connects TRBV4-3 to TRBJ2-3, with TRBD2 as a possible D gene (6 bases). CDR3 length: 17 residues. The germline gives CDR1 LGHNA, CDR2 YSLEER. The ends were cut back, 0 bases at V and 1 base at J, with 14 bases in the middle. The CDR3: CASSQDGAGFRTDTQYF. DNA for the CDR3: TGCGCCAGCAGCCAAGATGGTGCGGGATTTCGCACAGATACGCAGTATTTT.

J is TRBJ2-7 and V is TRBV7-2; no definite D call. The J call may be in error: the DNA end matches TRBJ2-5 better. Germline values: CDR1 SGHTA, CDR2 FQGNSA. The CDR3 is 14 residues long. Written as DNA, the CDR3 is TGTGCCAGCAGCTTAGTCCAGATTTACGAGACCCAGTACTTC. Amino acids: CASSLVQIYETQYF.

This clonotype was seen repeatedly, ten times or more. The V gene is TRBV29-1, the J gene TRBJ1-1, with 8 nucleotides matching TRBD1. The CDR3 spans 20 residues. Per germline, CDR1 SQVTM and CDR2 ANQGSEA. V trimming: 7 bases; J trimming: 1 base; junction bases outside the gene matches: 26. The CDR3 spells CSASTPGTGISLRTNTEAFF. The CDR3 region has the DNA TGCAGCGCCTCAACACCAGGGACAGGAATTTCCCTACGAACGAACACTGAAGCTTTCTTT.

The chain uses TRBV15 and TRBJ1-1; D not certain. Germline CDR1 reads LNHNV; CDR2 reads YYDKDF (reference sequence). The CDR3 extends over 11 amino acids. Trimming removed 2 bases at V and 7 bases at J, with 5 bases between. The CDR3 sequence is CATSRLNEAFF. In nucleotides, the CDR3 is TGTGCCACCAGCAGACTTAATGAAGCTTTCTTT. Supplemented by reference TRBV15 and TRBJ1-1, the full variable domain reads DAMVIQNPRYQVTQFGKPVTLSCSQTLNHNVMYWYQQKSSQAPKLLFHYYDKDFNNEADTPDNFQSRRPNTSFCFLDIRSPGLGDTAMYLCATSRLNEAFFGQGTRLTVV.

The chain uses TRBV9 and TRBJ2-1, with D possibly called TRBD1 or TRBD2 (5 bases each). The CDR3 runs to 17 residues. Germline V gene data show CDR1 as SGDLS and CDR2 as YYNGEE. Trimming removed 3 bases from V and 7 bases from J, with 23 bases in between. The CDR3 sequence is CASSGARDSTGTNEQFF. In DNA form, the CDR3 reads TGTGCCAGCAGCGGGGCCCGGGATTCCACAGGAACGAATGAGCAGTTCTTC.

This chain links TRBV5-1 with TRBJ2-6; 8 bases align to TRBD1. Germline trimming cut 4 bases from V and 1 base from J; bases unmatched to any gene: 4. The CDR3 runs to 16 residues. Looked up from germline, CDR1 is SGHRS and CDR2 is YFSETQ. The CDR3 protein is CASSPQGESGANVLTF. In DNA, the CDR3 is TGCGCCAGCAGCCCACAGGGGGAATCTGGGGCCAACGTCCTGACTTTC.

The rearrangement joins TRBV29-1 to TRBJ1-1; D perhaps matches TRBD1 (6 bases). Germline lookup yields CDR1 SQVTM and CDR2 ANQGSEA. Trimming removed 3 bases at V and 5 bases at J, with 10 bases between. The CDR3 sequence is 12 residues long. CDR3 residues: CSVDWGATEAFF. CDR3 DNA sequence: TGCAGCGTTGATTGGGGGGCAACTGAAGCTTTCTTT.

This clonotype was observed a few times. This sequence joins TRBV6-5 and TRBJ2-4; D is undetermined. The last part of the DNA fits TRBJ2-7 better; the J call may be wrong. Germline values: CDR1 MNHEY, CDR2 SVGAGI. The CDR3 runs to 18 residues. The DNA for the CDR3 is TGTGCCAGCAGTTACTCGCCCCGTTCACGGGTCGCGCTGATCGAGCAGTACTTC. It encodes CASSYSPRSRVALIEQYF.

This clonotype was seen just once. The chain uses TRBV7-9 and TRBJ2-5, with D possibly TRBD2 on 6 matching bases. Trimming took off 5 bases at V and 5 bases at J, with 18 bases between the two ends. The CDR3 is 15 amino acids. Germline assignment: CDR1 SEHNR and CDR2 FQNEAQ (reference sequence). CDR3 sequence reads: CASSESGGFEETQYF. In DNA, the CDR3 is TGTGCCAGCAGCGAGAGTGGGGGGTTTGAGGAGACCCAGTACTTC.

Here the CDR3 reads CASSLERVSTDTQYF. For the CDR3, the DNA is TGTGCCAGCAGCTTAGAACGTGTGAGCACAGATACGCAGTATTTT. The V gene is TRBV7-2, the J gene TRBJ2-3, with D uncertain. The CDR3 is 15 residues long. The germline V and J ends were trimmed by 1 base and 0 bases, with 8 bases remaining between them. CDR1 SGHTA and CDR2 FQGNSA come from the germline V gene. The whole variable domain, remainder taken from reference TRBV7-2 and TRBJ2-3, is GAGVSQSPSNKVTEKGKDVELRCDPISGHTALYWYRQSLGQGLEFLIYFQGNSAPDKSGLPSDRFSAERTGGSVSTLTIQRTQQEDSAVYLCASSLERVSTDTQYFGPGTRLTVL.

V gene TRBV9 combines with J gene TRBJ1-1; no clear D gene. The CDR3 runs to 19 residues. The V end was cut by 4 bases, the J end by 0 bases, with 25 bases between. CDR1 is SGDLS, CDR2 YYNGEE, per germline. In DNA form, the CDR3 reads TGTGCCAGCAGCCCTCGCCGGGAGGCCGTTGCTGGGCTGAACACTGAAGCTTTCTTT. As protein: CASSPRREAVAGLNTEAFF.

V and J are TRBV20-1 and TRBJ2-6; TRBD1 agrees at 12 bases. Germline assignment: CDR1 DFQATT and CDR2 SNEGSKA (reference sequence). The CDR3 contains 17 residues. The trim removed 2 bases at V and 2 bases at J, leaving 4 bases unmatched. CDR3 protein: CSARWGQGATGANVLTF. DNA of the CDR3: TGCAGTGCTAGATGGGGACAGGGGGCGACTGGGGCCAACGTCCTGACTTTC.

The chain combines TRBV7-2 with TRBJ2-5; 7 nucleotides align to TRBD1. This CDR3 is built from 15 residues. V shed 3 bases, J shed 5 bases, and the junction held 9 bases outside the gene matches. The germline V gene has CDR1 SGHTA and CDR2 FQGNSA. This chain's CDR3 is CASSFSSTGPETQYF. The CDR3, as DNA: TGTGCCAGCAGCTTTTCTTCGACAGGGCCGGAGACCCAGTACTTC.

This rearrangement joins TRBV25-1 to TRBJ1-2; 8 positions agree with TRBD1. This CDR3 comprises 17 residues. From germline, CDR1 is MGHDK and CDR2 SYGVNS. Unmatched junction bases numbered 12, after V lost 4 bases and J lost 2 bases. The CDR3 bases are TGTGCCAGCAGTGCCGTGGCCGACAGGGGACGGAACTATGGCTACACCTTC. It yields the protein CASSAVADRGRNYGYTF.

This clonotype occurred a few times. The chain uses TRBV11-1 and TRBJ2-5; 11 bases are a match to TRBD1. Looked up from germline, CDR1 is SGHAT and CDR2 is FQDESV (reference sequence). V trimming: 5 bases; J trimming: 4 bases; junction bases outside the gene matches: 12. The CDR3 is 17 amino acids. Written as DNA, the CDR3 is TGTGCCAGCAGCAAAATAGGACAGGGGGCAGTTGGAGAGACCCAGTACTTC. It translates to CASSKIGQGAVGETQYF.

The chain employs TRBV20-1 and TRBJ2-1; D gene uncertain. CDR1 and CDR2 (germline): DFQATT, SNEGSKA (reference sequence). Trimming left V 3 bases short and J 7 bases short, with 7 bases between. The CDR3 consists of 11 residues. In DNA, the CDR3 is TGCAGTGCTAGTAAGATGAATGAGCAGTTCTTC. Protein product: CSASKMNEQFF.

This clonotype came up many times. This rearrangement joins TRBV12-3 or TRBV12-4 to TRBJ2-5; 8 bases fit TRBD1. The CDR3 is made up of 15 amino acids. V lost 1 base and J lost 0; bases outside the gene matches: 1. CDR3 in amino acids: CASSLGTGYQETQYF. CDR3 bases: TGTGCCAGCAGTTTAGGGACAGGGTACCAAGAGACCCAGTACTTC.

This clonotype came up a few times. This chain links TRBV7-9 with TRBJ2-7, with 8 bases matching TRBD2. The end of the DNA is better explained by TRBJ2-5, so the J call may be wrong. Germline values: CDR1 SEHNR, CDR2 FQNEAQ (reference sequence). The CDR3 covers 14 residues. CDR3 sequence (DNA): TGTGCCAGCAGCCCGGGACTAGGATGGGAGACCCAGTACTTC. Translating it yields CASSPGLGWETQYF.

This clonotype was seen only a few times. The rearrangement links TRBV12-3 or TRBV12-4 to TRBJ2-1; D may match TRBD1 or TRBD2 (5 bases each). Trimming took off 2 bases at V and 0 bases at J, with 29 bases between the two ends. CDR3 size: 22 residues. CDR3 loop: CASSLQEGLGDFAASSYNEQFF. CDR3 coding DNA: TGTGCCAGCAGTTTACAAGAGGGGTTGGGGGATTTCGCGGCTAGCTCCTACAATGAGCAGTTCTTC.

J is TRBJ2-3 and V is TRBV27, with D possibly matching TRBD2 (6 bases). The ends were cut back, 3 bases at V and 0 bases at J, with 10 bases in the middle. CDR1 is MNHEY, CDR2 SMNVEV, per germline (reference sequence). There are 15 residues in the CDR3. The CDR3 loop reads CASSFIAGSTDTQYF. The CDR3 nucleotides read TGTGCCAGCAGTTTCATTGCGGGAAGCACAGATACGCAGTATTTT.

This sequence joins TRBV28 and TRBJ1-5, with a tentative D call TRBD1 (5 bases). The V end lost 7 bases, the J end lost 3 bases, and 10 bases lay between the germline ends. CDR1 and CDR2 from the germline V gene are MDHEN and SYDVKM. The CDR3 is 13 residues long. The CDR3 loop is CASNGANNQPQHF. CDR3 nucleotide sequence: TGTGCCAGCAATGGGGCTAACAATCAGCCCCAGCATTTT.

The V call is TRBV7-9, the J call TRBJ2-5; the D gene is possibly TRBD2 (7 bases). Trimming stripped 0 bases from V and 7 bases from J, with 12 bases between. Germline-derived CDR1 and CDR2 are SEHNR and FQNEAQ (reference sequence). The CDR3 is 14 residues long. This chain's CDR3 is CASSLARGGATQYF. CDR3 nucleotides: TGTGCCAGCAGCTTAGCGAGGGGGGGCGCGACCCAGTACTTC.

CDR3: CSAVGQGRIYEQYF. The CDR3 DNA reads as TGCAGTGCCGTTGGACAGGGCAGAATCTACGAGCAGTACTTC. V is TRBV20-1 and J is TRBJ2-7, with 8 nucleotides matching TRBD1. V was pared by 6 bases and J by 3 bases, with 10 bases of the junction left unmatched. The CDR3 extends over 14 amino acids. The V gene's germline CDR1 is DFQATT and CDR2 SNEGSKA (reference sequence).